A selection of T cell receptor beta chains follows, all from one sample in a study of shared clonotypes between healthy human individuals. TCRdb's copy holds only in-frame clones and misses some; the assay was immunoSEQ multiplex PCR. The sample holds about 1 million clones, approximately 68% seen once. The specimen was memory CD4+ T cells sorted from blood. Receptors were obtained from a man younger than 35 in good health. Both conserved end residues are part of each CDR3. The D gene is left open where the match is weak. Expanded clones get a size class; other rows say once, few or many, or leave the size out.

>TRBV4-1|NA|NA|TRBJ2-5
TGCGCCAGCAGCCAAGAGGCCCGGGCCCGCGAGACCCAGTACTTC
CASSQEARARETQYF
>TRBV9|NA|NA|TRBJ2-4
TGTGCCAGCAGCGTAGCTATCTCCGGGCATCAGTACTTC
CASSVAISGHQYF
>TRBV4-1|NA|NA|TRBJ2-7
TGCGCCAGCAGCCCGAGAGAGACGGCCTACGAGCAGTACTTC
CASSPRETAYEQYF
>TRBV7-2|NA|NA|TRBJ2-7
TGTGCCAGCAGCTTAGCAGGGTTCGACGAGCAGTACTTC
CASSLAGFDEQYF
>TRBV6-1|NA|NA|TRBJ2-5
TGTGCCAGCAGTAGCACCGGGGAGACCCAGTACTTC
CASSSTGETQYF
>TRBV10-1|NA|NA|TRBJ1-2
TGCGCCAGCAGTGAGTCCCTTAACTATGGCTACACCTTC
CASSESLNYGYTF
>TRBV5-6|NA|NA|TRBJ2-7
TGTGCCAGCAGCTTGAACCTCGGGGCATACGAGCAGTACTTC
CASSLNLGAYEQYF
>TRBV19|NA|once|TRBJ1-3
TGTGCCAGCCAACAGTTTTACTCTGGAAACACCATATATTTT
CASQQFYSGNTIYF
>TRBV18|NA|once|TRBJ1-1
TGTGCCAGCTCACCGGGAGCCCTGAACACTGAAGCTTTCTTT
CASSPGALNTEAFF
>TRBV18|NA|NA|TRBJ2-5
TGTGCCAGCTCACCACCTAACAGCCAAGAGACCCAGTACTTC
CASSPPNSQETQYF
>TRBV28|TRBD1|NA|TRBJ1-2
TGTGCCAGCAGTCCATTGGCGGGGACAGGGACCTTAGTCTATGGCTACACCTTC
CASSPLAGTGTLVYGYTF
>TRBV5-1|NA|NA|TRBJ2-1
TGCGCCAGCAGCCCACTGGTCGGCCTCGGACGCAATGAGCAGTTCTTC
CASSPLVGLGRNEQFF
>TRBV6-6|TRBD1|NA|TRBJ1-3
TGTGCCAGCAATTTCGGCCTGGAGACAGGGGCCGCCACCATATATTTT
CASNFGLETGAATIYF
>TRBV5-1|TRBD2|NA|TRBJ2-6
TGCGCCAGCAGCCCCAGACTAGCGGGAGGACTGGGGGCCAACGTCCTGACTTTC
CASSPRLAGGLGANVLTF
>TRBV5-1|TRBD1|NA|TRBJ1-1
TGCGCCAGCAGCTTGATGCAGGGGGGGACTGAAGCTTTCTTT
CASSLMQGGTEAFF
>TRBV14|NA|many|TRBJ1-1
TGTGCCAGCAGGCAGTCGGGCACTGAAGCTTTCTTT
CASRQSGTEAFF
>TRBV5-6|TRBD2|NA|TRBJ2-1
TGTGCCAGCAGCTCCCCTTCTAGCGGATCTCTTGCGCAGTTCTTC
CASSSPSSGSLAQFF
>TRBV15|TRBD1|NA|TRBJ2-7
TGTGCCACCAGCAGGCCGGGACAGAGGATCGAGCAGTACTTC
CATSRPGQRIEQYF
>TRBV6-1|NA|NA|TRBJ1-1
TGTGCCAGCAGGGTCGGGGGGAACACTGAAGCTTTCTTT
CASRVGGNTEAFF
>TRBV11-3|TRBD1|NA|TRBJ1-1
TGTGCCAGCAGCTTAGGACAGGGGAGAGAAGCTTTCTTT
CASSLGQGREAFF
>TRBV30|NA|few|TRBJ1-1
TGTGCCTGGACTCTTGGGGTGGGGACTGAAGCTTTCTTT
CAWTLGVGTEAFF
>TRBV5-8|NA|NA|TRBJ1-4
TGTGCCAGCGCCGGGGGGGGAGGAGCTAATGAAAAACTGTTTTTT
CASAGGGGANEKLFF
>TRBV4-2|NA|NA|TRBJ2-3
TGTGCCAGCAGCCAAGATAAGGGGATCACAGATACGCAGTATTTT
CASSQDKGITDTQYF
>TRBV7-6|NA|NA|TRBJ1-1
TGTGCCAGCAGCATCCAATTTGGGGGTGGGACTGAAGCTTTCTTT
CASSIQFGGGTEAFF
>TRBV18|NA|few|TRBJ1-4
TGTGCCAGCTCACGTAGTACGACGGGCGAAAAACTGTTTTTT
CASSRSTTGEKLFF
>TRBV5-1|NA|few|TRBJ1-2
TGCGCCAGCAGCTTGGAGCCCAGTTCTGGCTACACCTTC
CASSLEPSSGYTF
>TRBV14|NA|NA|TRBJ2-1
TGTGCCAGCAGCCCAGGACCCTCCCGTTTTCAGTTCTTC
CASSPGPSRFQFF
>TRBV7-7|NA|NA|TRBJ2-3
TGTGCTAGCAGCTTAGTAGGGGGTGATACGCAGTATTTT
CASSLVGGDTQYF
>TRBV6-1|NA|NA|TRBJ2-1
TGTGCCAGCAGCGGATGGGGGAGTTACAATGAGCAGTTCTTC
CASSGWGSYNEQFF
>TRBV9|NA|NA|TRBJ1-6
TGTGCCAGCAGCGTAGACAGGGAAAATTCACCCCTCCACTTT
CASSVDRENSPLHF
>TRBV5-4|TRBD2|NA|TRBJ2-3
TGTGCCAGCAGCTTGGCCTTCGGGGGAGGGGGCACAGATACGCAGTATTTT
CASSLAFGGGGTDTQYF
>TRBV7-9|NA|NA|TRBJ2-1
TGTGCCAGCAGCTCGAGGACAAGCTCCTACAATGAGCAGTTCTTC
CASSSRTSSYNEQFF
>TRBV7-9|NA|few|TRBJ2-2
TGTGCCAGCAGCCGAACAGGGATAGTTGCCGGGGAGCTGTTTTTT
CASSRTGIVAGELFF
>TRBV5-1|NA|NA|TRBJ1-1
TGCGCCAGCAGCATTGGGGCCCCCATGAACACTGAAGCTTTCTTT
CASSIGAPMNTEAFF
>TRBV30|NA|NA|TRBJ1-5
TGTGCCTGGAGTCCAACCCGGGCAGAGCAGCCCCAGCATTTT
CAWSPTRAEQPQHF
>TRBV2|NA|once|TRBJ1-2
TGTGCCAGCAGTGAAGTGGAAAACTATGGCTACACCTTC
CASSEVENYGYTF
>TRBV27|TRBD1|NA|TRBJ2-1
TGTGCCAGCAGCCCGTGGCCCCGGGACAGCCTTAATGAGCAGTTCTTC
CASSPWPRDSLNEQFF
>TRBV27|NA|NA|TRBJ2-7
TGTGCCAGCAGTTTAGCGTGGCGGGGAGGCTACGAGCAGTACTTC
CASSLAWRGGYEQYF
>TRBV6-6|NA|NA|TRBJ2-7
TGTGCCAGCACTCGATATGGGACCACCTCTGATCCCGAGCAGTACTTC
CASTRYGTTSDPEQYF
>TRBV28|TRBD1|NA|TRBJ1-6
TGTGCCAGCAGTTTCTCGACAGGGGGGAATTCACCCCTCCACTTT
CASSFSTGGNSPLHF
>TRBV10-3|TRBD2|NA|TRBJ2-5
TGTGCCATCAGCCCCTCCTCCGGGACTAGCGGGAGCGAGACCCAGTACTTC
CAISPSSGTSGSETQYF
>TRBV4-1|TRBD1|few|TRBJ2-7
TGCGCCAGCAGCCCCGGGACAGGCGCCTACGAGCAGTACTTC
CASSPGTGAYEQYF
>TRBV25-1|TRBD1|few|TRBJ1-4
TGTGCCAGCAGTGCAGGACAGGGTACAGAAAAACTGTTTTTT
CASSAGQGTEKLFF
>TRBV2|NA|NA|TRBJ1-3
TGTGCCAGCACGCTAGGGATCTCTGGAAACACCATATATTTT
CASTLGISGNTIYF
>TRBV19|NA|NA|TRBJ2-2
TGTGCCAGTAGTATAGGTGGGACAACGAACACCGGGGAGCTGTTTTTT
CASSIGGTTNTGELFF
>TRBV5-4|TRBD1|NA|TRBJ2-5
TGTGCCAGCAGCGGGACAGGGGTGAGGGAGACCCAGTACTTC
CASSGTGVRETQYF
>TRBV6-1|TRBD2|NA|TRBJ2-7
TGTGCCAGCAGTGAAATGTCGGGGGGCTACGAGCAGTACTTC
CASSEMSGGYEQYF
>TRBV7-9|TRBD2|NA|TRBJ2-1
TGTGCCAGCAGCCCGGCGGGGGCTAGCGGGGGCCTGAGTAATGAGCAGTTCTTC
CASSPAGASGGLSNEQFF
>TRBV7-6|TRBD1|NA|TRBJ1-6
TGTGCCAGCAGCAAGGGACAGGACAATTCACCCCTCCACTTT
CASSKGQDNSPLHF
>TRBV30|NA|NA|TRBJ2-7
TGTGCCGGGGGTCGGTTGTACGAGCAGTACTTC
CAGGRLYEQYF
>TRBV5-1|TRBD1|NA|TRBJ2-2
TGCGCCAGCAGCCCACGTCCCGGGACAGGGTACGGGGAGCTGTTTTTT
CASSPRPGTGYGELFF
>TRBV15|NA|NA|TRBJ1-5
TGTGCCACCAGCAGTGGGGGAAATCAGCCCCAGCATTTT
CATSSGGNQPQHF
>TRBV12-1|NA|NA|TRBJ1-1
TGTGCCAGCAGCTCGTCTAGGGGGATGAACACTGAAGCTTTCTTT
CASSSSRGMNTEAFF
>TRBV6-6|TRBD2|NA|TRBJ2-1
TGTGCCAGCAGCCCCCCGGGACTAGCCTACAATGAGCAGTTCTTC
CASSPPGLAYNEQFF
>TRBV5-1|TRBD2|NA|TRBJ2-1
TGCGCCAGCAACTATCGGGGGGACTCCTACAATGAGCAGTTCTTC
CASNYRGDSYNEQFF
>TRBV19|NA|NA|TRBJ2-5
TGTGCCAGTATCTGGGGGGAGACCCAGTACTTC
CASIWGETQYF